A single sample gave rise to the 26 T cell receptor beta chains below, sequenced in a study of T cells after yellow fever vaccination. TCRdb independently ran MiXCR on the 5' RACE reads; one entry per CDR3 protein. The sample holds about 500,000 distinct CDR3 sequences, roughly 17% seen once. Here the sequenced sample was PBMCs, taken about 5 days after the first yellow fever vaccination. These receptor sequences come from a man between 18 and 29 years old who received the YFV17D yellow fever vaccine.

This clonotype has only a few counts. The chain recombines TRBV5-1 with TRBJ2-2, with 8 bases that match TRBD1. The junction had 11 bases not matched to a gene; V was cut back by 4 bases and J by 3 bases. CDR1 is SGHRS, CDR2 YFSETQ, per germline. The CDR3 totals 17 residues. As DNA, the CDR3 is TGCGCCAGCAGCCCAAGACAGGGGTGGGAAGACACCGGGGAGCTGTTTTTT. Translated, it gives CASSPRQGWEDTGELFF. Full variable domain (missing parts from reference TRBV5-1 and TRBJ2-2): KAGVTQTPRYLIKTRGQQVTLSCSPISGHRSVSWYQQTPGQGLQFLFEYFSETQRNKGNFPGRFSGRQFSNSRSEMNVSTLELGDSALYLCASSPRQGWEDTGELFFGEGSRLTVL.

This clonotype was seen a few times. The chain uses TRBV6-5 and TRBJ2-5; D is unresolved. The CDR3 covers 15 residues. V was cut by 5 bases and J by 4 bases, with 17 bases left in between. Germline CDR1 is MNHEY and CDR2 is SVGAGI. CDR3 loop: CASSHNSGSRETQYF. CDR3 nucleotides: TGTGCCAGCAGTCACAACTCAGGTTCTCGAGAGACCCAGTACTTC.

CDR3 DNA: TGCGCCAGCAGCCAAGACAGTTATCGGTTGCATGGCTACACCTTC. Protein: CASSQDSYRLHGYTF. This chain joins TRBV4-3 and TRBJ1-2; D is undetermined. The CDR3 loop spans 15 amino acids. Germline V lookup: CDR1 LGHNA, CDR2 YSLEER. V lost 0 bases to trimming and J lost 6 bases, with 14 bases between them.

This clonotype was counted between two and nine times. The rearrangement links TRBV12-3 or TRBV12-4 to TRBJ1-3; 7 bases are a match to TRBD1. V lost 5 bases, J lost 4 bases, and 2 bases stayed unmatched. The CDR3 contains 13 residues. The CDR3 coding sequence is TGTGCCAGCAGTCTGGACAGGGGAAACACCATATATTTT. Translated, it gives CASSLDRGNTIYF.

This clonotype has a handful of counts. The V call is TRBV6-6, the J call TRBJ2-7; no clear D. V lost 6 bases and J lost 3, with 9 bases in between. Germline CDR1 and CDR2: MNHNY and SVGAGI (reference sequence). CDR3 length: 12 residues. Written as DNA, the CDR3 is TGTGCCAGCAGGACCGGCAGCTACGAGCAGTACTTC. Protein product: CASRTGSYEQYF.

This clonotype has just a few counts. The chain employs TRBV5-1 and TRBJ2-2; no clear D gene. The length of the CDR3 is 14 residues. The V and J ends lost 1 base and 5 bases respectively, with 9 bases between them. Germline CDR1 reads SGHRS; CDR2 reads YFSETQ. The CDR3 is CASSLYPRTGELFF. The CDR3 nucleotides read TGCGCCAGCAGCTTGTATCCGCGGACCGGGGAGCTGTTTTTT.

The CDR3 DNA follows: TGTGCCAGCAGCCTCGCAACGGGGGACACCTACTCCTACGAGCAGTACTTC. Protein sequence: CASSLATGDTYSYEQYF. This sequence joins TRBV14 and TRBJ2-7; D could derive from TRBD1 or TRBD2 (6 bases each). V was clipped by 4 bases and J by 0 bases, with 19 bases between them. CDR1 is SGHDN and CDR2 is FVKESK in the germline V gene. The CDR3 totals 17 residues.

The chain combines TRBV9 with TRBJ1-2; 9 nucleotides match TRBD1. V lost 3 bases, J lost 6 bases, and 3 bases stayed unmatched. Germline loops: CDR1 SGDLS, CDR2 YYNGEE. CDR3 length: 13 amino acids. The CDR3 nucleotides read TGTGCCAGCAGCGCAGGGACAGGGAATGGCTACACCTTC. As protein: CASSAGTGNGYTF.

This clonotype showed up many times. The genes are TRBV7-9 and TRBJ2-3, with 12 bases matching TRBD1. Germline values: CDR1 SEHNR, CDR2 FQNEAQ (reference sequence). The CDR3 is 16 amino acids. V was clipped by 4 bases and J by 6 bases; unmatched bases: 8. The CDR3 DNA reads as TGTGCCAGCAGCTCGACCGGGACAGGGGGCCTCGATACGCAGTATTTT. Its protein is CASSSTGTGGLDTQYF. Variable domain in full (rest from reference TRBV7-9 and TRBJ2-3): DTGVSQNPRHKITKRGQNVTFRCDPISEHNRLYWYRQTLGQGPEFLTYFQNEAQLEKSRLLSDRFSAERPKGSFSTLEIQRTEQGDSAMYLCASSSTGTGGLDTQYFGPGTRLTVL.

This chain connects TRBV10-3 to TRBJ2-7; weak D call: TRBD1 (5 bases). The V end lost 6 bases, the J end lost 2 bases, and 17 bases lay between the germline ends. Germline lookup yields CDR1 ENHRY and CDR2 SYGVKD. CDR3 size: 15 residues. DNA of the CDR3: TGTGCCATCAGAGGAGAAATCGACAGAGCCTACGAGCAGTACTTC. Translated: CAIRGEIDRAYEQYF.

In this sample, this clonotype turned up a few times. The J gene is TRBJ1-1, the V gene TRBV7-2; D is possibly TRBD1 (5 bases). V was cut by 3 bases and J by 0 bases, with 11 bases left in between. Germline V gene sequence: CDR1 SGHTA, CDR2 FQGNSA. CDR3 length: 15 amino acids. The CDR3 is CASSLAGTMNTEAFF. CDR3 in DNA: TGTGCCAGCAGCTTGGCCGGGACGATGAACACTGAAGCTTTCTTT.

On this clonotype itself: A much larger clone differs from this one at a single base, so this may be a read error. This rearrangement joins TRBV12-3 or TRBV12-4 to TRBJ1-3; no definite D call. The CDR3 consists of 14 residues. Trimming took 2 bases from V and 0 from J, leaving 5 bases between them. The CDR3 sequence: CASSLKSSGNTIYF. CDR3 nucleotide sequence: TGTGCCAGCAGTTTAAAGAGCTCTGGAAACACCATATATTTT.

The chain couples TRBV15 to TRBJ2-1, with a tentative D call TRBD2 (5 bases). Germline CDR1 reads LNHNV; CDR2 reads YYDKDF (reference sequence). The V end was cut by 2 bases, the J end by 0 bases, with 14 bases between. The CDR3 has 17 amino acids. CDR3 loop: CATSRSGSTRSYNEQFF. The CDR3 DNA reads as TGTGCCACCAGCAGATCGGGGTCTACCCGCTCCTACAATGAGCAGTTCTTC.

V is TRBV6-5 and J is TRBJ1-2; D gene ambiguous. Trimming removed 0 bases from V and 8 bases from J, with 7 bases in between. This CDR3 is 12 amino acids long. CDR1 MNHEY and CDR2 SVGAGI come from the germline V gene. The CDR3 is CASSYSGRGYTF. The CDR3 DNA sequence: TGTGCCAGCAGTTACTCGGGGAGGGGCTACACCTTC.

This clonotype was found a few times. V is TRBV6-1 and J is TRBJ2-7, with a weak D call TRBD2 (6 bases). Deletions cut 8 bases from V and 2 bases from J, with 16 bases between. The CDR3 consists of 14 residues. Germline V lookup: CDR1 MNHNS, CDR2 SASEGT. The CDR3 loop is CASHPLLAPYEQYF. CDR3 sequence (DNA): TGTGCCAGCCACCCACTACTAGCACCCTACGAGCAGTACTTC.

The rearrangement joins TRBV4-1 to TRBJ1-6, with D possibly matching TRBD1 (5 bases). V was trimmed by 0 bases and J by 13 bases, leaving 10 bases between them. This CDR3 spans 13 amino acids. The V gene's germline CDR1 is MGHRA and CDR2 YSYEKL. The CDR3 region has the DNA TGCGCCAGCAGCCAAGATAAGGGGACCCCCCTCCACTTT. It specifies CASSQDKGTPLHF.

The V call is TRBV4-2, the J call TRBJ2-1, with 9 nucleotides matching TRBD2. CDR3 length: 14 amino acids. The germline V gene has CDR1 LGHNA and CDR2 YNFKEQ. V dropped 3 bases and J dropped 6; count of bases not matched to a gene: 3. Written as DNA, the CDR3 is TGTGCCAGCAGCCAGGCGGGGGGGTCCAATGAGCAGTTCTTC. Residues: CASSQAGGSNEQFF.

The chain is built from TRBV27 and TRBJ1-2; weak D call: TRBD1 (5 bases). With 5 bases removed from V and 4 bases from J, the gap between germline ends came to 11 bases. Germline values: CDR1 MNHEY, CDR2 SMNVEV (reference sequence). This CDR3 contains 13 residues. The CDR3 DNA follows: TGTGCCAGCAGTCCAGGGCTCCGCTATGGCTACACCTTC. This codes for CASSPGLRYGYTF.

This clonotype was found a few times. The rearrangement uses TRBV28 and TRBJ2-3; tentatively, D is TRBD1 (6 bases). CDR1 is MDHEN, CDR2 SYDVKM, per germline. V was trimmed by 5 bases and J by 6 bases, leaving 15 bases between them. The CDR3 runs 14 residues. The chain's CDR3 is CASSPPQGWDTQYF. DNA for the CDR3: TGTGCCAGCAGTCCGCCCCAGGGGTGGGATACGCAGTATTTT.

The chain links TRBV19 to TRBJ1-1; 7 bases match TRBD1. This CDR3 has 14 residues. Germline V gene data show CDR1 as LNHDA and CDR2 as SQIVND (reference sequence). V lost 1 base to trimming and J lost 4 bases; unmatched junction nucleotides: 3. Here the CDR3 DNA reads TGTGCCAGTAGTATAGGAGGGGGCAGCACTGAAGCTTTCTTT. Translation gives CASSIGGGSTEAFF. Full variable domain (outside the CDR3, taken from reference TRBV19 and TRBJ1-1): DGGITQSPKYLFRKEGQNVTLSCEQNLNHDAMYWYRQDPGQGLRLIYYSQIVNDFQKGDIAEGYSVSREKKESFPLTVTSAQKNPTAFYLCASSIGGGSTEAFFGQGTRLTVV.

This clonotype was counted a few times. The chain employs TRBV5-6 and TRBJ2-3; 8 positions agree with TRBD2. The CDR3 covers 16 residues. Germline V gene lookup returns CDR1 SGHDT and CDR2 YYEEEE. V shed 1 base and J 1 base; nucleotides not matched to a gene: 5. The CDR3 nucleotides are TGTGCCAGCAGCTTGTCTAGCGGGCTAGGCACAGATACGCAGTATTTT. This sequence encodes CASSLSSGLGTDTQYF.

This rearrangement joins TRBV6-1 to TRBJ2-6, with unresolved D. Trimming left V 6 bases short and J 0 bases short, with 15 bases between. Germline-derived CDR1 and CDR2 are MNHNS and SASEGT. This CDR3 spans 17 amino acids. The chain's CDR3 is CASSLGPPASGANVLTF. DNA for the CDR3: TGTGCCAGCAGCCTAGGGCCCCCAGCCTCTGGGGCCAACGTCCTGACTTTC.

In this sample, this clonotype turned up many times. This chain uses TRBV5-1 with TRBJ2-7; D may be TRBD2 (6 bases). The CDR3 extends over 16 amino acids. CDR1 SGHRS and CDR2 YFSETQ come from the germline V gene. V lost 5 bases, J lost 6 bases, and 24 bases lay in between. DNA of the CDR3: TGCGCCAGCAGTCGGGTAGCGGATATCTTGGCCGGCGAGCAGTACTTC. Residues: CASSRVADILAGEQYF.

This clonotype showed up many times. The J gene is TRBJ1-2, the V gene TRBV7-2; 8 nucleotides align to TRBD1. Germline assignment: CDR1 SGHTA and CDR2 FQGNSA. Trimming cost V 5 bases and J 8 bases; bases outside gene matches: 10. The CDR3 covers 14 residues. CDR3: CASSGDRTVRGYTF. The CDR3 bases are TGTGCCAGCAGCGGGGACAGGACTGTAAGGGGCTACACCTTC.

The sample holds a few counts of this clonotype. This sequence joins TRBV7-2 and TRBJ2-1; the D is unclear. The germline V gene has CDR1 SGHTA and CDR2 FQGNSA. This CDR3 spans 13 amino acids. Trimming cost V 1 base and J 6 bases, with 7 bases left between them. CDR3 in DNA: TGTGCCAGCAGCTTAGACCCCTCCAATGAGCAGTTCTTC. Its translation is CASSLDPSNEQFF.

The J gene is TRBJ1-2, the V gene TRBV4-3, with D perhaps TRBD1 (6 bases). Germline V CDR1 and CDR2: LGHNA, YSLEER. This CDR3 contains 16 residues. Trimming removed 3 bases at V and 2 bases at J, with 16 bases between. CDR3 nucleotides: TGCGCCAGCAGCCATGTGTCCGGAGGGGGGAACTATGGCTACACCTTC. Its translation is CASSHVSGGGNYGYTF.